The next 22 T cell receptor beta chains were all read from a single sample in a study of blood T cell repertoires in COVID-19. The method was immunoSEQ multiplex PCR; TCRdb's version includes in-frame clones alone and lacks a portion of them. Of roughly 250,000 clones listed, approximately 86% are singletons. Sequenced material: PBMCs or T cells enriched from blood (not recorded which). The receptors were sampled from a woman in her thirties or forties with acute COVID-19.

In DNA form, the CDR3 reads TGTGCCAGCAGCCAACCTTCCTACGAGCAGTACTTC. It specifies CASSQPSYEQYF. V usage is TRBV3-1 (or the pseudogene TRBV3-2) and J usage is TRBJ2-7; D unresolved. The germline CDR1 and CDR2 sequences are LGHDT and YNNKEL (reference sequence). This CDR3 spans 12 amino acids. The V end was cut by 2 bases, the J end by 1 base, with 3 bases between.

This clone was seen a handful of times. The V gene is TRBV15, the J gene TRBJ2-2, with 8 bases aligning to TRBD2. The V gene's germline CDR1 is LNHNV and CDR2 YYDKDF (reference sequence). This CDR3 contains 16 residues. V shed 1 base, J shed 4 bases, and the junction held 5 bases outside the gene matches. CDR3 nucleotides: TGTGCCACCAGCAGAGTCGATGGGACTAGCACCGGGGAGCTGTTTTTT. The encoded protein is CATSRVDGTSTGELFF.

This clone has just one count. The rearrangement uses TRBV6-1 and TRBJ2-3; 10 bases match TRBD1. The CDR3 runs to 16 residues. The trim removed 4 bases at V and 1 base at J, leaving 5 bases unmatched. Germline lookup yields CDR1 MNHNS and CDR2 SASEGT. The chain's CDR3 is CASSGPGQGRTDTQYF. CDR3 bases: TGTGCCAGCAGTGGTCCGGGACAGGGGCGCACAGATACGCAGTATTTT.

The chain links TRBV27 to TRBJ2-1, with 7 bases identical to TRBD2. This CDR3 contains 15 residues. In germline, CDR1 is MNHEY, CDR2 SMNVEV (reference sequence). Trimming took 7 bases from V and 6 from J; bases not matched to a gene: 12. CDR3 sequence: CASNLLADRANEQFF. In nucleotides, the CDR3 is TGTGCCAGCAACCTCCTAGCGGACCGTGCCAATGAGCAGTTCTTC.

The V gene is TRBV6-6, the J gene TRBJ1-1; a weak D match, TRBD1 (5 bases). V was trimmed by 0 bases and J by 7 bases, leaving 9 bases between them. Germline CDR1 is MNHNY and CDR2 is SVGAGI (reference sequence). CDR3 length: 13 amino acids. As DNA, the CDR3 is TGTGCCAGCAGTTACTCGAGAGACAGTGAAGCTTTCTTT. Its protein is CASSYSRDSEAFF.

The chain recombines TRBV6-7 with TRBJ2-7; no clear D gene. TRBV6-7 carries the ORF label, with uncertain function. The CDR3 covers 11 residues. V lost 2 bases and J 6 bases, leaving 5 bases between the germline ends. The CDR3 loop reads CASSYGCEQYF. DNA for the CDR3: TGTGCCAGCAGTTACGGCTGCGAGCAGTACTTC.

The rearrangement joins TRBV19 to TRBJ1-3, with 12 bases aligning to TRBD1. J gave up 0 bases and V 8 bases, and 11 bases lay outside the gene matches. In germline, CDR1 is LNHDA, CDR2 SQIVND (reference sequence). This CDR3 has 18 amino acids. The chain's CDR3 is CASALPGTGGPSGNTIYF. In DNA, the CDR3 is TGTGCCAGTGCTTTGCCGGGGACAGGGGGCCCCTCTGGAAACACCATATATTTT.

The chain employs TRBV27 and TRBJ2-1, with D maybe TRBD1 (6 bases). Germline loops: CDR1 MNHEY, CDR2 SMNVEV (reference sequence). Between the trimmed V and J ends, which lost 1 base and 7 bases, there was a span of 20 bases. This CDR3 region has 17 residues. CDR3 in DNA: TGTGCCAGCAGTTTATTTTCCGGGACAACCGTGATGAATGAGCAGTTCTTC. This gives the protein CASSLFSGTTVMNEQFF.

This chain joins TRBV6-5 and TRBJ2-2; 8 bases agree with TRBD1. Unmatched junction bases numbered 5, after V lost 7 bases and J lost 1 base. The CDR3 runs 15 residues. In germline, CDR1 is MNHEY, CDR2 SVGAGI. The CDR3 loop is CASKRGTGNTGELFF. Here the CDR3 DNA reads TGTGCCAGCAAGAGAGGGACAGGGAACACCGGGGAGCTGTTTTTT.

This clone was seen a single time. This rearrangement joins TRBV6-2 or TRBV6-3 to TRBJ2-2; D might be TRBD2 (5 bases). The CDR3 contains 15 residues. The V gene's germline CDR1 is MNHEY and CDR2 SVGEGT. The V gene lost 0 bases and the J gene lost 8 bases, with 13 bases spanning the gap. The CDR3 sequence is CASSYSLAISGELFF. The CDR3 region has the DNA TGTGCCAGCAGTTACTCCCTAGCAATTTCGGGGGAGCTGTTTTTT.

This chain links TRBV11-1 with TRBJ2-1, with 9 bases matching TRBD2. This CDR3 region has 16 residues. V shed 5 bases and J 6 bases; nucleotides not matched to a gene: 11. In germline, CDR1 is SGHAT, CDR2 FQDESV (reference sequence). As DNA, the CDR3 is TGTGCCAGCAGCCTCCAAGGACTAGCGCAGTCCAATGAGCAGTTCTTC. Protein product: CASSLQGLAQSNEQFF.

The V call is TRBV5-1, the J call TRBJ1-1; 10 positions agree with TRBD1. This CDR3 is 16 amino acids long. The germline gives CDR1 SGHRS, CDR2 YFSETQ. V gave up 4 bases and J gave up 8 bases; unmatched junction bases: 14. The CDR3 coding sequence is TGCGCCAGCAGCCCACGGACAGGGGGTGTATCCACAGAAGCTTTCTTT. Translated: CASSPRTGGVSTEAFF. The full variable domain, with the rest looked up from reference TRBV5-1 and TRBJ1-1, is KAGVTQTPRYLIKTRGQQVTLSCSPISGHRSVSWYQQTPGQGLQFLFEYFSETQRNKGNFPGRFSGRQFSNSRSEMNVSTLELGDSALYLCASSPRTGGVSTEAFFGQGTRLTVV.

This clone has only a few counts. The chain joins TRBV18 to TRBJ2-1, with 11 bases lining up with TRBD2. CDR1 and CDR2 from the germline V gene are KGHSH and LQKENI. The V segment lost 6 bases and the J segment 5 bases; nucleotides outside the gene matches: 9. The CDR3 spans 16 residues. The CDR3 region has the DNA TGTGCCAGCTCCCTGACTAGCGGGGCACTTAACAATGAGCAGTTCTTC. It encodes CASSLTSGALNNEQFF.

This chain's CDR3 is CASRYRRVSGLQEGTDTQYF. In DNA form, the CDR3 reads TGCGCCAGCAGGTACCGTCGTGTGAGCGGGCTACAAGAGGGCACAGATACGCAGTATTTT. V gene TRBV5-1 combines with J gene TRBJ2-3; D perhaps matches TRBD2 (6 bases). The germline V gene has CDR1 SGHRS and CDR2 YFSETQ. CDR3 length equals 20 residues. Between the trimmed V and J ends, which lost 5 bases and 1 base, there was a span of 29 bases.

The chain has TRBV13 and TRBJ2-1; TRBD2 agrees at 8 bases. CDR3 length: 17 amino acids. With 5 bases clipped from V and 4 bases from J, the junction kept 13 bases outside the gene matches. Germline values: CDR1 PRHDT, CDR2 FYEKMQ (reference sequence). CDR3 loop: CASSPVVASGRYNEQFF. The CDR3 DNA is TGTGCCAGCAGCCCAGTCGTTGCTAGCGGGCGTTACAATGAGCAGTTCTTC.

The CDR3 DNA sequence: TGTGCCAGCAGCCAGGACAGGGTCAATCAGCCCCAGCATTTT. This gives the protein CASSQDRVNQPQHF. This chain links TRBV7-8 with TRBJ1-5; 8 positions agree with TRBD1. Germline lookup yields CDR1 SGHVS and CDR2 FQNEAQ. The CDR3 sequence is 14 residues long. With 5 bases clipped from V and 3 bases from J, the junction kept 3 bases outside the gene matches.

The CDR3 nucleotides are TGTGCCACAAGGGACTCCGACTCCTACAATGAGCAGTTCTTC. The encoded protein is CATRDSDSYNEQFF. The chain links TRBV19 to TRBJ2-1, with TRBD2 as a possible D gene (6 bases). CDR3 size: 14 residues. Germline V gives CDR1 LNHDA, CDR2 SQIVND (reference sequence). The V end lost 10 bases, the J end lost 0 bases, and 13 bases lay between the germline ends.

The rearrangement links TRBV2 to TRBJ1-2; 7 bases agree with TRBD1. CDR3 length: 16 residues. V gave up 1 base and J gave up 4 bases; unmatched junction bases: 9. The germline V gene has CDR1 SNHLY and CDR2 FYNNEI. This CDR3 is CASSEEGAGLGYGYTF. The CDR3 DNA reads as TGTGCCAGCAGTGAAGAGGGGGCAGGGCTGGGCTATGGCTACACCTTC. The full variable domain, its missing parts supplied by reference TRBV2 and TRBJ1-2, is EPEVTQTPSHQVTQMGQEVILRCVPISNHLYFYWYRQILGQKVEFLVSFYNNEISEKSEIFDDQFSVERPDGSNFTLKIRSTKLEDSAMYFCASSEEGAGLGYGYTFGSGTRLTVV.

This chain joins TRBV9 and TRBJ2-2, with D unresolved. From germline, CDR1 is SGDLS and CDR2 YYNGEE. This CDR3 has 14 amino acids. The ends were cut back, 2 bases at V and 7 bases at J, with 12 bases in the middle. Written as DNA, the CDR3 is TGTGCCAGCAGCGTGGTGGTTAGTGGCGGGGAGCTGTTTTTT. Amino acid sequence: CASSVVVSGGELFF. The full variable domain, rest sourced from reference TRBV9 and TRBJ2-2, is DSGVTQTPKHLITATGQRVTLRCSPRSGDLSVYWYQQSLDQGLQFLIQYYNGEERAKGNILERFSAQQFPDLHSELNLSSLELGDSALYFCASSVVVSGGELFFGEGSRLTVL.

The rearrangement uses TRBV2 and TRBJ2-1; TRBD2 matches 9 bases. V shed 7 bases and J 5 bases; nucleotides not matched to a gene: 12. Germline values: CDR1 SNHLY, CDR2 FYNNEI. CDR3 length: 16 residues. The CDR3 reads CASTNWGREGHNEQFF. In DNA, the CDR3 is TGTGCCAGCACCAACTGGGGGCGGGAGGGGCACAATGAGCAGTTCTTC.

The chain links TRBV5-1 to TRBJ2-3, with 9 bases identical to TRBD2. This CDR3 spans 19 amino acids. The V gene's germline CDR1 is SGHRS and CDR2 YFSETQ. V lost 0 bases to trimming and J lost 0 bases; unmatched junction nucleotides: 11. CDR3 sequence: CASSLARLAEPRSTDTQYF. In DNA, the CDR3 is TGCGCCAGCAGCTTGGCCAGACTAGCGGAGCCCCGTAGCACAGATACGCAGTATTTT.

CDR3 DNA sequence: TGTGCCAGCAGCTTAGTTCGGGGGGTAGGGGAGCAGTACTTC. This encodes CASSLVRGVGEQYF. This chain links TRBV11-3 with TRBJ2-7; 7 bases line up with TRBD2. The junction had 7 bases not matched to a gene; V was cut back by 1 base and J by 7 bases. From germline, CDR1 is SGHNT and CDR2 YENEEA. This CDR3 has 14 amino acids.